What follows are 12 T cell receptor beta chains derived from one specimen sequenced in a study of graft-versus-host responses after intestinal transplantation. The antigens of these receptors remain unknown. Data came from immunoSEQ multiplex PCR; TCRdb stores just in-frame clones and leaves some out. This sample has some 140,000 clones, with 80% to 95% found just once. The sequencing here drew on unstimulated CD4+ T cells sorted from spleen or lymph node cells, taken before intestinal transplant. All receptors come from a human donor who received an intestinal transplant.

The V call is TRBV7-8, the J call TRBJ1-5; no clear D gene. The V and J ends lost 5 bases and 4 bases respectively, with 9 bases between them. From germline, CDR1 is SGHVS and CDR2 FQNEAQ. There are 13 residues in the CDR3. The CDR3 loop is CASSQQTNQPQHF. The CDR3 DNA follows: TGTGCCAGCAGCCAACAAACGAATCAGCCCCAGCATTTT. Full variable domain (missing parts from reference TRBV7-8 and TRBJ1-5): GAGVSQSPRYKVAKRGQDVALRCDPISGHVSLFWYQQALGQGPEFLTYFQNEAQLDKSGLPSDRFFAERPEGSVSTLKIQRTQQEDSAVYLCASSQQTNQPQHFGDGTRLSIL.

This clone occurred once. The V and J genes are TRBV18 and TRBJ2-5, with 9 bases fitting TRBD2. CDR3 length: 17 amino acids. The germline CDR1 and CDR2 sequences are KGHSH and LQKENI. V gave up 0 bases and J gave up 0 bases; unmatched junction bases: 5. CDR3 sequence: CASSPPQREEYQETQYF. The CDR3 bases are TGTGCCAGCTCACCACCTCAGCGGGAGGAGTACCAAGAGACCCAGTACTTC. The full variable domain, in which reference TRBV18 and TRBJ2-5 provide the parts outside the CDR3, is NAGVMQNPRHLVRRRGQEARLRCSPMKGHSHVYWYRQLPEEGLKFMVYLQKENIIDESGMPKERFSAEFPKEGPSILRIQQVVRGDSAAYFCASSPPQREEYQETQYFGPGTRLLVL.

The V gene is TRBV2, the J gene TRBJ2-7; no definite D call. The germline V gene encodes CDR1 SNHLY and CDR2 FYNNEI. The CDR3 extends over 15 amino acids. V lost 6 bases, J lost 2 bases, and 17 bases lay in between. CDR3 nucleotide sequence: TGTGCCAGCAGCGCTGAGATACTGTCGACCTACGAGCAGTACTTC. Protein product: CASSAEILSTYEQYF.

The chain joins TRBV30 to TRBJ1-4, with D uncertain. This CDR3 comprises 13 residues. V lost 4 bases and J 2 bases, leaving 8 bases between the germline ends. Germline values: CDR1 GTSNPN, CDR2 SVGIG (reference sequence). CDR3 protein: CAWNDGTNEKLFF. The CDR3 region has the DNA TGTGCCTGGAACGACGGGACTAATGAAAAACTGTTTTTT. The whole variable domain, remainder taken from reference TRBV30 and TRBJ1-4, is SQTIHQWPATLVQPVGSPLSLECTVEGTSNPNLYWYRQAAGRGLQLLFYSVGIGQISSEVPQNLSASRPQDRQFILSSKKLLLSDSGFYLCAWNDGTNEKLFFGSGTQLSVL.

This chain joins TRBV19 and TRBJ2-1; D might be TRBD2 (7 bases). This CDR3 comprises 14 residues. CDR1 and CDR2 from the germline V gene are LNHDA and SQIVND (reference sequence). Deletions cut 2 bases from V and 7 bases from J, with 12 bases between. The CDR3 here is CASSIRGGRNEQFF. CDR3 in DNA: TGTGCCAGTAGTATAAGGGGGGGGCGGAATGAGCAGTTCTTC.

V and J are TRBV29-1 and TRBJ2-5; D perhaps matches TRBD2 (5 bases). Trimming cost V 1 base and J 1 base, with 7 bases left between them. There are 13 residues in the CDR3. Per the germline V gene, CDR1 is SQVTM and CDR2 is ANQGSEA. Written as DNA, the CDR3 is TGCAGCGTTGAAGGAGGGATCCAAGAGACCCAGTACTTC. Its protein is CSVEGGIQETQYF. Combining the CDR3 with reference TRBV29-1 and TRBJ2-5 gives the whole variable domain SAVISQKPSRDICQRGTSLTIQCQVDSQVTMMFWYRQQPGQSLTLIATANQGSEATYESGFVIDKFPISRPNLTFSTLTVSNMSPEDSSIYLCSVEGGIQETQYFGPGTRLLVL.

The CDR3 loop is CASSLGGTGSYEQYF. The CDR3, as DNA: TGTGCCAGCAGCTTGGGAGGGACAGGGTCCTACGAGCAGTACTTC. The V gene is TRBV5-6, the J gene TRBJ2-7, with 9 bases identical to TRBD1. Germline V lookup: CDR1 SGHDT, CDR2 YYEEEE. The CDR3 is made up of 15 amino acids. V lost 0 bases and J lost 1; bases outside the gene matches: 2.

The rearrangement joins TRBV19 to TRBJ1-5; no definite D call. V shed 0 bases and J shed 7 bases, with 16 bases lying between them. Germline lookup yields CDR1 LNHDA and CDR2 SQIVND (reference sequence). This CDR3 is 16 amino acids long. The CDR3 DNA reads as TGTGCCAGTAGTATAGAGTCCTCCAGGAACTCACAGCCCCAGCATTTT. Encoded protein: CASSIESSRNSQPQHF.

The chain employs TRBV5-1 and TRBJ2-7, with D unclear. V was cut by 0 bases and J by 2 bases, with 15 bases left in between. The germline V gene encodes CDR1 SGHRS and CDR2 YFSETQ. This CDR3 contains 16 residues. The CDR3 loop is CASSLGGKGPPYEQYF. In DNA form, the CDR3 reads TGCGCCAGCAGCTTGGGGGGTAAGGGTCCCCCCTACGAGCAGTACTTC. The entire variable domain, with the rest obtained from reference TRBV5-1 and TRBJ2-7, is as follows: KAGVTQTPRYLIKTRGQQVTLSCSPISGHRSVSWYQQTPGQGLQFLFEYFSETQRNKGNFPGRFSGRQFSNSRSEMNVSTLELGDSALYLCASSLGGKGPPYEQYFGPGTRLTVT.

The chain carries TRBV4-1 and TRBJ2-3; D is ambiguous. This CDR3 has 14 amino acids. The germline V gene encodes CDR1 MGHRA and CDR2 YSYEKL. V dropped 0 bases and J dropped 1 base, with 5 bases sitting between them. In nucleotides, the CDR3 is TGCGCCAGCAGCCAAGATCAGGGCACAGATACGCAGTATTTT. Amino acids: CASSQDQGTDTQYF.

The V call is TRBV28, the J call TRBJ1-1; no reliable D call. The CDR3 extends over 12 amino acids. V lost 7 bases and J 4 bases, leaving 10 bases between the germline ends. Germline V lookup: CDR1 MDHEN, CDR2 SYDVKM. This CDR3 reads CASTNSVTEAFF. As DNA, the CDR3 is TGTGCCAGCACGAACAGCGTCACTGAAGCTTTCTTT.

This clone came up once. The CDR3 DNA sequence: TGTGCCAGCAGTTCTCGGACAGGGAGTCCGTCTAACTATGGCTACACCTTC. Translation gives CASSSRTGSPSNYGYTF. V gene TRBV28 combines with J gene TRBJ1-2, with TRBD1 identical over 8 bases. CDR3 length equals 17 residues. Trimming removed 4 bases from V and 0 bases from J; junction bases left unmatched: 10. CDR1 and CDR2 from the germline V gene are MDHEN and SYDVKM.